A single T cell receptor beta chain is shown here with its context. Its antigen specificity is not known. Base qualities are not recorded, but no much larger clone differs from it by a single base. The CDR1 and CDR2 encoded by the germline V gene are MGHRA and YSYEKL. V loses 4 bases of germline sequence and J loses 0 bases, and the interval between the two ends is 7 bases. From the cysteine through the phenylalanine, the CDR3 covers 14 amino acids. Only the CDR3 region is kept as DNA, spanning 42 bases read in frame from base 1. The immunoSEQ Assay, a bias-controlled multiplex PCR, was used to amplify TCRbeta CDR3 regions from genomic DNA. The paper's data handling went like this. The number of nucleated cells in each sample was estimated by amplification of reference gene primers within the assay. To quantify the absolute abundance of each unique TCRbeta CDR3 rearrangement, sequence reads were collapsed and filtered. For each sample, productive Simpson clonality was calculated as the square root of Simpson's diversity index across productive rearrangements. The table comes from immuneACCESS by way of TCRdb, which keeps in-frame sequences with V and J called. Part of the clones is missing from these tables; in studies checked, under half for an unresolved V gene and the rest for unknown reasons. V and J calls and clone size come straight from that table; D and trimming were deduced from the DNA. The sample has around 37,000 clones on record, roughly 88% of them singletons. Of the sample, about 2.3% falls within the top ten clones.

The sample belongs to a study of blood T cell repertoires in COVID-19 (dated by TCRdb to 2019 to 2021). In the study overall: Collaborator samples came from the United States, Italy and Spain and covered acute and convalescent phases of COVID-19. Samples were obtained from the ongoing ImmuneRACE study (first 160 participants) and from about 1,300 subjects provided by 6 global collaborators. The sample metadata nearly always contained a de-identified subject ID, COVID-19 status, age in years and sex. Subjects who had been exposed to COVID-19, were actively infected with it, or had recovered from it provided the deeply sampled blood TCRbeta repertoires that made up the dataset. The repertoires were released in a freely available public database intended as a resource for research on the immune response to SARS-CoV-2. Where available, HLA class I and class II types were taken from metadata supplied by the sample provider and were not determined by assay-based typing. The prospective study material was composed of cDNA or gDNA derived from T cells, B-cell-depleted T cells, or PBMCs. Paper-wide results and their limitations: The quantity of clinical and demographic metadata differed by source and by participant and was supplied without curation.

The collaborating institutions used their own protocols to collect whole blood in K2EDTA tubes. For TCRbeta analysis, collaborators shipped samples as frozen whole blood, isolated PBMCs, or DNA extracted from either of those sample types. This receptor was taken from a human donor in a cohort sampled during active COVID-19. The sequenced sample consisted of peripheral blood. The rearrangement combines TRBV4-1 with TRBJ1-5; TRBD1 is a possible D gene, resting on 5 matching bases. In nucleotide form, the sequence is TGCGCCAGCAGCCTCGACAGTAGCAATCAGCCCCAGCATTTT. It codes for CASSLDSSNQPQHF.